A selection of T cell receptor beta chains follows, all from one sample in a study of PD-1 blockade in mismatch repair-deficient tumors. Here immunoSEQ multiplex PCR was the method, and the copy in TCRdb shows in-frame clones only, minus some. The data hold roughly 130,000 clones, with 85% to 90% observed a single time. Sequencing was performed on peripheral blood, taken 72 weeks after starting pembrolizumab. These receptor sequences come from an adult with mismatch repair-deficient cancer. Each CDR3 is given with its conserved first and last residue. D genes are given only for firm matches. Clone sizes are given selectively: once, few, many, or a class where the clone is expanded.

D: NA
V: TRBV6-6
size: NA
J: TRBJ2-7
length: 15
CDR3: CASSLMGPRGYEQYF
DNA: TGTGCCAGCAGCTTGATGGGTCCCCGTGGGTACGAGCAGTACTTC

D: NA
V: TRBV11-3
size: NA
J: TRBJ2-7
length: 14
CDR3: CASSSRGAAYEQYF
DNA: TGTGCCAGCAGCTCACGTGGGGCGGCCTACGAGCAGTACTTC

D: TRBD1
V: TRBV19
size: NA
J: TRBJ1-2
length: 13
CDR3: CASSPGQTYGYTF
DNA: TGTGCCAGTAGTCCGGGACAGACCTATGGCTACACCTTC

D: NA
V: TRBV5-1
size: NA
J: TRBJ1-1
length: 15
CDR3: CASRAEPYGGTEAFF
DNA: TGCGCCAGCAGAGCGGAACCGTATGGGGGCACTGAAGCTTTCTTT

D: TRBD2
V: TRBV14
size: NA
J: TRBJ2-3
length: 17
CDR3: CASSQVLSGSWTDTQYF
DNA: TGTGCCAGCAGCCAAGTGCTTAGCGGGAGTTGGACAGATACGCAGTATTTT

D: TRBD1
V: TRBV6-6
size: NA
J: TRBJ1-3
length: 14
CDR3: CASSLTGTGNTIYF
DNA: TGTGCCAGCAGTTTGACAGGGACCGGAAACACCATATATTTT

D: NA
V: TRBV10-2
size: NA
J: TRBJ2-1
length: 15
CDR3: CASSEWTSTYNEQFF
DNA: TGCGCCAGCAGCGAATGGACCTCTACCTACAATGAGCAGTTCTTC

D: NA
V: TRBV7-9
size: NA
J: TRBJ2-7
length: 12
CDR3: CASVSLSREQYF
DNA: TGTGCCAGCGTCAGCCTGAGCCGGGAGCAGTACTTC

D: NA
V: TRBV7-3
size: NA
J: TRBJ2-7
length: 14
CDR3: CASSLTGAPQEQYF
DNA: TGTGCCAGCAGCTTAACAGGGGCTCCACAGGAGCAGTACTTC

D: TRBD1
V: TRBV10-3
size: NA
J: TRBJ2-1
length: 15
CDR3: CAISDRDRGNSEQFF
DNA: TGTGCCATCAGTGACCGGGACAGGGGCAATAGTGAGCAGTTCTTC

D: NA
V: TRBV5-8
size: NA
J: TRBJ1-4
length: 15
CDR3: CASSLNARFGEKLFF
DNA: TGTGCCAGCAGCTTGAACGCTCGGTTTGGGGAAAAACTGTTTTTT

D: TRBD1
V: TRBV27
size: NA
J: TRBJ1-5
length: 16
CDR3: CASSEQDRGEYQPQHF
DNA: TGTGCCAGCAGCGAACAAGACAGGGGCGAATACCAGCCCCAGCATTTT

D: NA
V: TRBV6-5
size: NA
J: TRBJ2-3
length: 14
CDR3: CASSARGPTDTQYF
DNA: TGTGCCAGCAGTGCCAGGGGTCCTACAGATACGCAGTATTTT

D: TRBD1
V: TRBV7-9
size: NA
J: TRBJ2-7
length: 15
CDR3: CASISGDRGGHEQYF
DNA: TGTGCCAGCATTTCCGGCGACAGGGGCGGCCACGAGCAGTACTTC

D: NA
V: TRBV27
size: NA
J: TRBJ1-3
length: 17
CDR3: CASIGPNGQTPGNTIYF
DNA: TGTGCCAGCATTGGCCCCAACGGCCAGACCCCTGGGAACACCATATATTTT

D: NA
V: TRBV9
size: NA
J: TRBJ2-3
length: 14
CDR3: CASGLGGGSDTQYF
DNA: TGTGCCAGCGGTCTGGGGGGAGGATCAGATACGCAGTATTTT

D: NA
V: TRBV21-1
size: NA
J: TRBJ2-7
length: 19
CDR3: CASSKGLLHGGIFQYEQYF
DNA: TGTGCCAGCAGCAAAGGGTTACTACACGGAGGGATATTCCAGTACGAGCAGTACTTC

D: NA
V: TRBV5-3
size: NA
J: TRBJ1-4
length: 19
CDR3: CARSLFQFGQIATNEKLFF
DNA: TGTGCCAGAAGCTTGTTCCAATTCGGACAGATTGCAACTAATGAAAAACTGTTTTTT

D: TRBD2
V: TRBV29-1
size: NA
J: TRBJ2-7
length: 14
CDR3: CSGVVGSSGNEQYF
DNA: TGCAGCGGGGTCGTCGGGTCTAGCGGGAACGAGCAGTACTTC

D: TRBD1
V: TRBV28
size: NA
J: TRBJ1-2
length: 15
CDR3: CASSSGQASNYGYTF
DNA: TGTGCCAGCAGTTCCGGACAGGCCTCTAACTATGGCTACACCTTC

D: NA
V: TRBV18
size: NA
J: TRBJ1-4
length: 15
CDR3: CASSPRGATNEKLFF
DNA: TGTGCCAGCTCACCTCGGGGGGCAACTAATGAAAAACTGTTTTTT

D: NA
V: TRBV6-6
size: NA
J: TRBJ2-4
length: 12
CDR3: CASSSLGQNWVF
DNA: TGTGCCAGCAGTTCCCTGGGGCAGAATTGGGTCTTC

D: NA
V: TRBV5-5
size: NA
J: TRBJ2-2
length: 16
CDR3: CASSSRLGENTGELFF
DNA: TGTGCCAGCAGCTCCCGTTTGGGGGAGAACACCGGGGAGCTGTTTTTT

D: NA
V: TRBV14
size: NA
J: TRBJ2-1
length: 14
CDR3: CASSQVKSVNEQFF
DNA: TGTGCCAGCAGCCAAGTGAAGAGTGTCAATGAGCAGTTCTTC

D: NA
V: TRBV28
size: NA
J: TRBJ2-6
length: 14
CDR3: CASSLTSGANVLTF
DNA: TGTGCCAGCAGTTTGACCTCTGGGGCCAACGTCCTGACTTTC

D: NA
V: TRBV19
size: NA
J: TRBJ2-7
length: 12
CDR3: CASSSGRREQYF
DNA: TGTGCCAGTAGTTCCGGGCGTCGGGAGCAGTACTTC

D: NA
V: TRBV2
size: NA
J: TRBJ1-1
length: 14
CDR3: CASSARGSGTEAFF
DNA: TGTGCCAGCAGTGCGAGGGGCTCGGGGACTGAAGCTTTCTTT

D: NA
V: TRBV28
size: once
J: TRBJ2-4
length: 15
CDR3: CASSFRETAKNIQYF
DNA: TGTGCCAGCAGTTTCCGGGAGACGGCCAAAAACATTCAGTACTTC

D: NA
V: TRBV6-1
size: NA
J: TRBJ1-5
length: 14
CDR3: CASSVQSSNQPQHF
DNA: TGTGCCAGCAGTGTACAGTCGTCGAATCAGCCCCAGCATTTT

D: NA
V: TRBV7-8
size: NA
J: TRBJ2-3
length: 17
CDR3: CASSSLPGTIGTDTQYF
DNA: TGTGCCAGCAGCTCCCTTCCAGGGACGATAGGCACAGATACGCAGTATTTT

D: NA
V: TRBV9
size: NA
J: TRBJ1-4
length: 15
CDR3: CASSVGGSTNEKLFF
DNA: TGTGCCAGCAGCGTAGGAGGATCCACTAATGAAAAACTGTTTTTT

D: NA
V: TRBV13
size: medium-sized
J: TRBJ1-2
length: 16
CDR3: CASSPVRARVGYGYTF
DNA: TGTGCCAGCAGCCCAGTAAGGGCCAGGGTGGGCTATGGCTACACCTTC

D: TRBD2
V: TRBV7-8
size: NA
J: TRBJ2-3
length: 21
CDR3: CASSLVYLGLAGGPGTDTQYF
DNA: TGTGCCAGCAGCTTAGTTTATTTGGGACTAGCGGGAGGGCCGGGCACAGATACGCAGTATTTT

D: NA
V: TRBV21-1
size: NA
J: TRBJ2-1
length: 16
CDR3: CASRNAWREPYNEQFF
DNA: TGTGCCAGCAGGAATGCGTGGCGGGAGCCCTACAATGAGCAGTTCTTC

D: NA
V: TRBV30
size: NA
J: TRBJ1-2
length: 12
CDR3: CAWSGGIYGYTF
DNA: TGTGCCTGGAGTGGGGGGATCTATGGCTACACCTTC

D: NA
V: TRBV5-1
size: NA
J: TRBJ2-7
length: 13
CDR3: CASSLTGFYEQYF
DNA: TGCGCCAGCAGCTTGACAGGGTTTTACGAGCAGTACTTC

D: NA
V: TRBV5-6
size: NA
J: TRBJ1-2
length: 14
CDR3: CASTPIGSAYGYTF
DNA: TGTGCCAGCACCCCAATCGGTTCCGCTTATGGCTACACCTTC

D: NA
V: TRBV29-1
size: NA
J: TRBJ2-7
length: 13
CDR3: CSPGGTSSYEQYF
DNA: TGCAGCCCCGGGGGAACAAGCTCCTACGAGCAGTACTTC

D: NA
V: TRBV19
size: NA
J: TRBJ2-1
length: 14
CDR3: CASSSEWGDNEQFF
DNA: TGTGCCAGTAGTAGTGAGTGGGGCGACAATGAGCAGTTCTTC

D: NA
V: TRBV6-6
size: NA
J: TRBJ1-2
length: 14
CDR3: CASSYGGNNYGYTF
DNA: TGTGCCAGCAGCTATGGCGGGAATAACTATGGCTACACCTTC

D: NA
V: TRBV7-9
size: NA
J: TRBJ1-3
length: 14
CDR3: CASSMTEPGNTIYF
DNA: TGTGCCAGCAGCATGACAGAGCCTGGAAACACCATATATTTT

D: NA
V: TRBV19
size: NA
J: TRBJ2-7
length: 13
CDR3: CASSVTAAYEQYF
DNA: TGTGCCAGTAGCGTGACAGCCGCCTACGAGCAGTACTTC

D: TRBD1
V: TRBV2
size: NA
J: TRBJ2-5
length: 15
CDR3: CASSEGTGIPETQYF
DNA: TGTGCCAGCAGTGAAGGGACAGGGATCCCGGAGACCCAGTACTTC

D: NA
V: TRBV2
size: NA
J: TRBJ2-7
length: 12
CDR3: CASGFGALEQYF
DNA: TGTGCCAGCGGCTTTGGGGCCCTCGAGCAGTACTTC

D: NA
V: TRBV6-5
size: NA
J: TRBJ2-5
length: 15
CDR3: CASSYSGGTLETQYF
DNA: TGTGCCAGCAGTTACTCGGGCGGTACCTTGGAGACCCAGTACTTC